The sequence of this TCR beta chain was determined in a study of Ad26.COV2.S vaccination and SARS-CoV-2 variants. Study details: Donor was assigned to the Ad26.COV2.S arm of trial COV1001. Whole-study results and caveats: CD8+ and CD4+ T cells specific for spike reportedly responded with substantial breadth after vaccination.

CDR1 and CDR2 (germline): MRHNA, SNTAGT. The CDR3 totals 13 residues. V dropped 5 bases and J dropped 3 bases, with 7 bases sitting between them. Documented treatment: some 20 received Ad26.COV2.S at low or high dose, single or two shots; a few received placebo; per-sample allocation not given. Samples were taken on day 63 after the first vaccine or placebo injection. As its vector, the vaccine had Ad26, which expressed Wuhan-strain SARS-CoV-2 spike. A word on this clone: What it binds is unknown.

Sequenced by immunoSEQ multiplex PCR; TCRdb stores in-frame clones only, minus some. The data contain 300,000 to 450,000 clones, about 85% of them singletons. The sequences come from peripheral blood, collected in a trial of Ad26.COV2.S vaccine versus placebo. V and J are TRBV6-4 and TRBJ2-2; D unresolved. The sequence came from a person between 18 and 60 years old who received the Ad26.COV2.S COVID-19 vaccine or a placebo. CDR3 coding DNA: TGTGCCAGCAGTCCGTCTGACACCGGGGAGCTGTTTTTT. Its protein is CASSPSDTGELFF.